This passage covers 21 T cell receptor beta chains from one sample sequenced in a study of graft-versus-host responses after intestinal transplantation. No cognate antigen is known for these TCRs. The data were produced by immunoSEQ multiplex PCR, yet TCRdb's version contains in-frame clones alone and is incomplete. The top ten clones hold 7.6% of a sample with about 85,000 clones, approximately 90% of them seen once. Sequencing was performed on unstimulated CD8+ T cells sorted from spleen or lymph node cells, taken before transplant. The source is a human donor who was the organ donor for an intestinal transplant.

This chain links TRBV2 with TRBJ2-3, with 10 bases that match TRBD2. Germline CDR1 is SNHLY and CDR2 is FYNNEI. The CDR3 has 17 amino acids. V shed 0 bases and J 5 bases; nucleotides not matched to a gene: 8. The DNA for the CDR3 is TGTGCCAGCAGTGAAGCGGAGTTAGCGGGAGGAAGAGATACGCAGTATTTT. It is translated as CASSEAELAGGRDTQYF.

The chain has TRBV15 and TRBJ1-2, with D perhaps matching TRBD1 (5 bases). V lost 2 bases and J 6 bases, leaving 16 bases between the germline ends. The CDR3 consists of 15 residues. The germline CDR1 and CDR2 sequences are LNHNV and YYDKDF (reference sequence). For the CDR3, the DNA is TGTGCCACCAGCAGAAGAGGGGAGTTCTCAGATGGCTACACCTTC. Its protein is CATSRRGEFSDGYTF. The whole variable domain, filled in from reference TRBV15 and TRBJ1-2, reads DAMVIQNPRYQVTQFGKPVTLSCSQTLNHNVMYWYQQKSSQAPKLLFHYYDKDFNNEADTPDNFQSRRPNTSFCFLDIRSPGLGDTAMYLCATSRRGEFSDGYTFGSGTRLTVV.

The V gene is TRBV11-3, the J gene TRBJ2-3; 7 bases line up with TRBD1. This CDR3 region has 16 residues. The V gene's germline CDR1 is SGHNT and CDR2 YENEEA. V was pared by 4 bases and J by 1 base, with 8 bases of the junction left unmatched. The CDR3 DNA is TGTGCCAGCAGCTCCCCCGGGACAGAGGGCACAGATACGCAGTATTTT. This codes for CASSSPGTEGTDTQYF.

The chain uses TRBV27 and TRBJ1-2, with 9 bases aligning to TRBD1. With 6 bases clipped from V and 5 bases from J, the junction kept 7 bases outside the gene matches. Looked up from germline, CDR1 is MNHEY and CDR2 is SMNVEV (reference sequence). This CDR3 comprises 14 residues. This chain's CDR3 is CASSYRGHYYGYTF. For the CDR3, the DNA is TGTGCCAGCAGCTACAGGGGGCATTATTATGGCTACACCTTC.

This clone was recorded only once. This CDR3 reads CASSPQGAGELFF. In nucleotides, the CDR3 is TGTGCCAGCAGTCCTCAGGGCGCCGGGGAGCTGTTTTTT. J is TRBJ2-2 and V is TRBV6-5; the D gene is possibly TRBD1 (5 bases). V was pared by 5 bases and J by 6 bases, with 10 bases between. CDR3 length equals 13 residues. From germline, CDR1 is MNHEY and CDR2 SVGAGI.

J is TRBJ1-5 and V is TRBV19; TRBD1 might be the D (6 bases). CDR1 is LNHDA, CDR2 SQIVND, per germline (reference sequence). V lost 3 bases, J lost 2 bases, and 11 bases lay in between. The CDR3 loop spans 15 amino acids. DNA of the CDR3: TGTGCCAGTAGTATCGGGGGCGCTGGCAATCAGCCCCAGCATTTT. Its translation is CASSIGGAGNQPQHF.

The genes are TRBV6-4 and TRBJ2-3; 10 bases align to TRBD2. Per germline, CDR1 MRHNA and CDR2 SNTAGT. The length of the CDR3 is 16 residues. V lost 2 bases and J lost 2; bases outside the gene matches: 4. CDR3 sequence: CASSDGAGGLTDTQYF. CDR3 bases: TGTGCCAGCAGTGACGGAGCGGGGGGGCTCACAGATACGCAGTATTTT.

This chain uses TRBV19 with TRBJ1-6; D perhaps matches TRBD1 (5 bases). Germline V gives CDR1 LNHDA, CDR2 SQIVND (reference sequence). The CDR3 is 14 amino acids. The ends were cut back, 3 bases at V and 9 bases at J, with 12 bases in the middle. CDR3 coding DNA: TGTGCCAGTAGTATCAGGGCGCTCAGTTCACCCCTCCACTTT. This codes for CASSIRALSSPLHF. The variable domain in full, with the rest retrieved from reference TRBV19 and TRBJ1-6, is DGGITQSPKYLFRKEGQNVTLSCEQNLNHDAMYWYRQDPGQGLRLIYYSQIVNDFQKGDIAEGYSVSREKKESFPLTVTSAQKNPTAFYLCASSIRALSSPLHFGNGTRLTVT.

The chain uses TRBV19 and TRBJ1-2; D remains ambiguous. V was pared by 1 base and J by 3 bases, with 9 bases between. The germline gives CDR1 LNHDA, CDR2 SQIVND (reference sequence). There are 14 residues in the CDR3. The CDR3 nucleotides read TGTGCCAGTAGTATAGCCGGCGCTTACTATGGCTACACCTTC. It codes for CASSIAGAYYGYTF.

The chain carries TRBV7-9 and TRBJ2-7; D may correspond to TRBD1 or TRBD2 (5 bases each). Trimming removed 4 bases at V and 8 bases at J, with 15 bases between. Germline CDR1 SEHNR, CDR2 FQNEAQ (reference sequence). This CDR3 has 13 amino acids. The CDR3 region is CASSSGPHSQQYF. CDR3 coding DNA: TGTGCCAGCAGCTCGGGACCCCACAGTCAGCAGTACTTC.

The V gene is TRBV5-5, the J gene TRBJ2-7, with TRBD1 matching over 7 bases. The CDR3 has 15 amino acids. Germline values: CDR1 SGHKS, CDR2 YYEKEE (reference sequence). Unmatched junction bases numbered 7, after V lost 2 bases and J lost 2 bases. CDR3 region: CASSFSVRGTYEQYF. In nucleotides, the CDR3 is TGTGCCAGCAGCTTTAGTGTCAGGGGGACCTACGAGCAGTACTTC.

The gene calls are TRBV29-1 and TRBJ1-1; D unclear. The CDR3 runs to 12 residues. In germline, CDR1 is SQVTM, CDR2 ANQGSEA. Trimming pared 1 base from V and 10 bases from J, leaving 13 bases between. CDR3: CSVEAGGLLAFF. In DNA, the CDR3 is TGCAGCGTTGAAGCGGGCGGCCTTTTAGCTTTCTTT.

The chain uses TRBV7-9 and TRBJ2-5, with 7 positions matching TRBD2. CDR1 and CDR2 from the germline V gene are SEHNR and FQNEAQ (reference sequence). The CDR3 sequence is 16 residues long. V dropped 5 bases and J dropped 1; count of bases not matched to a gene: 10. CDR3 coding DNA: TGTGCCAGCAGCAACCTGGTAGCGGGCAGCCAAGAGACCCAGTACTTC. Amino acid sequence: CASSNLVAGSQETQYF.

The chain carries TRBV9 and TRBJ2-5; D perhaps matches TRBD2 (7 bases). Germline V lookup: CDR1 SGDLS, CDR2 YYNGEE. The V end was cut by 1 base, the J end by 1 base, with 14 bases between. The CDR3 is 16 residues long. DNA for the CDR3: TGTGCCAGCAGCGTAAACGCCGGGGGGCGCCAAGAGACCCAGTACTTC. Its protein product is CASSVNAGGRQETQYF.

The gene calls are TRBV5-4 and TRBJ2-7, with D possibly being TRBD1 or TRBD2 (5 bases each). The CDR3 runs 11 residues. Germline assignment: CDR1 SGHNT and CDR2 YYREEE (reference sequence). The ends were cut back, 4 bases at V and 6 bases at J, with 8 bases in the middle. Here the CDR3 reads CASSLGAEQYF. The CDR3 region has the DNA TGTGCCAGCAGCCTCGGGGCCGAGCAGTACTTC.

The CDR3 nucleotides are TGTGCCAGCAGCTTAGTACGAAGGACTAGCGGGGGGAAAGAGACCCAGTACTTC. This gives the protein CASSLVRRTSGGKETQYF. The chain links TRBV11-2 to TRBJ2-5, with 14 bases fitting TRBD2. With V trimmed by 1 base and J by 3 bases, 7 bases remained unmatched. CDR3 length: 18 amino acids. Looked up from germline, CDR1 is SGHAT and CDR2 is FQNNGV.

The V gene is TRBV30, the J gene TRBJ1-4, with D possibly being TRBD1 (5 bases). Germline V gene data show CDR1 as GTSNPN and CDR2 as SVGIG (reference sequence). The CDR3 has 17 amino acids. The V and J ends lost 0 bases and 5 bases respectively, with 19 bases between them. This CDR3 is CAWSVGDGGISNEKLFF. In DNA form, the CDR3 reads TGTGCCTGGAGTGTAGGGGACGGAGGGATTTCAAATGAAAAACTGTTTTTT.

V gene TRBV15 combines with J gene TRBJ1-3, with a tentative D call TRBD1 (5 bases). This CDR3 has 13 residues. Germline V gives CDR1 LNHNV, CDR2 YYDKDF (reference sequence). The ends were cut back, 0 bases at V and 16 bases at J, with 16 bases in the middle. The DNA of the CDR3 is TGTGCCACCAGCAGAGACAGGGCTCCCCCCCGGTATTTT. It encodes CATSRDRAPPRYF.

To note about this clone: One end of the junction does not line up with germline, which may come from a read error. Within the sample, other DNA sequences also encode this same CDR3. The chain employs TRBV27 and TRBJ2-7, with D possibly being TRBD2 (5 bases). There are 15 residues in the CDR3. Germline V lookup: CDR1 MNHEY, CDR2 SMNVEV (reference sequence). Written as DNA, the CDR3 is TGTGCCAGCAGTTTAATGGAGCGGCGATCCTACGAGCAGTACTTT. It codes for CASSLMERRSYEQYF.

CDR3 coding DNA: TGTGCCAGCAAAGTCAGGGGACATAATTCACCCCTCCACTTT. Amino acid sequence: CASKVRGHNSPLHF. The rearrangement uses TRBV6-1 and TRBJ1-6, with a possible D match to TRBD1 (6 bases). The CDR3 runs to 14 residues. Germline-derived CDR1 and CDR2 are MNHNS and SASEGT. Trimming cost V 7 bases and J 5 bases, with 12 bases left between them.

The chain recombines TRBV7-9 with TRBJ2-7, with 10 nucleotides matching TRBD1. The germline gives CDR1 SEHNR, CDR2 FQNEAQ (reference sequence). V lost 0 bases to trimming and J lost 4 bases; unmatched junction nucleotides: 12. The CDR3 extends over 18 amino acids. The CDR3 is CASSLALGQGIRPYEQYF. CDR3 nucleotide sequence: TGTGCCAGCAGCTTAGCGCTGGGACAGGGGATCAGGCCGTACGAGCAGTACTTC. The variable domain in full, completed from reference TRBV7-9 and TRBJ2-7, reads DTGVSQNPRHKITKRGQNVTFRCDPISEHNRLYWYRQTLGQGPEFLTYFQNEAQLEKSRLLSDRFSAERPKGSFSTLEIQRTEQGDSAMYLCASSLALGQGIRPYEQYFGPGTRLTVT.